This T cell receptor beta chain emerged from a study of blood T cell repertoires in COVID-19. Turning to the study itself: Sites in the United States, Italy and Spain provided acute and convalescent COVID-19 samples. The cDNA or gDNA used as material had been derived from T cells, B-cell-depleted T cells, or PBMCs.

Authors' data handling: Reference gene primers were amplified, and this amplification served to estimate nucleated cell counts. Repertoires were generated with immunoSEQ multiplex PCR, while TCRdb's copy carries only in-frame clones and drops some. That table gives V, J and clone size, and the DNA gave D and trimming. The sample has approximately 23,000 clones; around nine tenths are singletons. Germline V lookup: CDR1 MNHEY, CDR2 SMNVEV (reference sequence). This CDR3 is 14 amino acids long. V gave up 3 bases and J gave up 3 bases; unmatched junction bases: 2. The rearrangement uses TRBV27 and TRBJ1-2; 9 positions match TRBD1. The sequence was obtained from an elderly woman with active COVID-19. Sequenced sample: peripheral blood. The CDR3 loop is CASSLGDRDYGYTF. Here the CDR3 DNA reads TGTGCCAGCAGTTTGGGGGACAGGGACTATGGCTACACCTTC.